This T cell receptor beta chain was identified during a study of blood T cells in healthy people across ages. The study's findings and limits: Per million T cells, TCR beta diversity dropped about linearly as age rose.

The use of a sample-barcoded 5' primer and a J-beta primer mix characterized a second PCR of roughly 6 to 11 cycles. The authors tagged each cDNA molecule using a template-switch adaptor with 12 random nucleotides. TCRdb reprocessed the 5' RACE reads with MiXCR, giving one entry per CDR3 protein. The table has more than 1,000,000 distinct CDR3 sequences, almost 25% seen once. The CDR3 runs 16 residues. Germline V gives CDR1 SGDLS, CDR2 YYNGEE. V was shortened by 3 bases and J by 0 bases, with 14 bases between the two germline ends. As regards this clonotype: Its specificity is unknown.

These records were also assigned to another study, of T cells of mothers and their children.

This chain connects TRBV9 to TRBJ2-3, with D perhaps TRBD2 (7 bases). The receptor's source is a girl aged 2 to 10 in good health. Source material: blood. The chain's CDR3 is CASSASRGRSTDTQYF. CDR3 sequence (DNA): TGTGCCAGCAGCGCATCGCGGGGGCGGAGCACAGATACGCAGTATTTT.